The 28 T cell receptor beta chains reported below all come from one sample, sequenced in a study of Graves' ophthalmopathy and Graves' hyperthyroidism. RNA transcripts yielded amplified TCR beta CDR3 regions. After a first-round RT-PCR with HTBI primers, a second-round multiplex PCR was run. MiXCR, run by TCRdb on the multiplex PCR reads, gives a single entry per CDR3 protein. The table lists over a million distinct CDR3 sequences, around a third of them singletons, with around 10% in the top ten. The sample consisted of peripheral blood or thyroid tissue (not recorded which). Receptors were obtained from an adult man with Graves' hyperthyroidism.

The chain has TRBV10-3 and TRBJ2-2; 7 positions agree with TRBD1. CDR1 is ENHRY, CDR2 SYGVKD, per germline. The CDR3 contains 15 residues. Trimming at V came to 6 bases and at J to 7 bases, leaving 11 bases not matched to a gene. The DNA for the CDR3 is TGTGCCATCAGGCCGGAGAGGGGGCTGGGCGGGGAGCTGTTTTTT. It yields the protein CAIRPERGLGGELFF.

This clonotype showed up many times. V usage is TRBV7-2 and J usage is TRBJ2-5, with D uncertain. V was trimmed by 7 bases and J by 2 bases, leaving 8 bases between them. Germline V CDR1 and CDR2: SGHTA, FQGNSA. The CDR3 is 12 amino acids. The CDR3 loop is CASTSVQETQYF. Written as DNA, the CDR3 is TGTGCCAGCACCAGCGTACAAGAGACCCAGTACTTC.

This clonotype has a count of ten or more. The chain employs TRBV10-3 and TRBJ2-2; no definite D call. CDR1 is ENHRY, CDR2 SYGVKD, per germline. This CDR3 is built from 15 residues. Trimming removed 7 bases from V and 3 bases from J, with 15 bases in between. The CDR3 is CAINPGRHDTGELFF. The CDR3, as DNA: TGTGCCATCAATCCCGGACGACACGACACCGGGGAGCTGTTTTTT.

This clonotype showed up many times. The DNA of the CDR3 is TGTGCCAGCAGCCCCGGGACAAGGATATCCTACGAGCAGTACTTC. Protein product: CASSPGTRISYEQYF. The rearrangement joins TRBV7-2 to TRBJ2-7, with D perhaps matching TRBD1 (6 bases). The CDR3 sequence is 15 residues long. With 5 bases removed from V and 1 base from J, the gap between germline ends came to 15 bases. Germline CDR1 and CDR2: SGHTA and FQGNSA. Drawing the rest from reference TRBV7-2 and TRBJ2-7, the complete variable domain is GAGVSQSPSNKVTEKGKDVELRCDPISGHTALYWYRQSLGQGLEFLIYFQGNSAPDKSGLPSDRFSAERTGGSVSTLTIQRTQQEDSAVYLCASSPGTRISYEQYFGPGTRLTVT.

This clonotype was seen at least ten times. CDR3 in DNA: TGCAGCGTTGTAGTGGGGCCGAGCAATCAGCCCCAGCATTTT. This encodes CSVVVGPSNQPQHF. The V call is TRBV29-1, the J call TRBJ1-5; maybe TRBD1 (5 bases). V dropped 4 bases and J dropped 1 base, with 11 bases sitting between them. The CDR3 spans 14 residues. Per germline, CDR1 SQVTM and CDR2 ANQGSEA.

This clonotype was seen many times. The chain is built from TRBV4-2 and TRBJ1-4, with TRBD1 as a possible D gene (5 bases). There are 15 residues in the CDR3. Germline CDR1 is LGHNA and CDR2 is YNFKEQ. Trimming removed 2 bases at V and 8 bases at J, with 15 bases between. The CDR3: CASSQPGREVEKLFF. The CDR3 DNA follows: TGTGCCAGCAGCCAACCGGGACGGGAGGTCGAAAAACTGTTTTTT.

The rearrangement links TRBV4-1 to TRBJ2-2; D remains unclear. The length of the CDR3 is 15 residues. Germline CDR1 reads MGHRA; CDR2 reads YSYEKL. The V gene lost 4 bases and the J gene lost 7 bases, with 16 bases spanning the gap. Here the CDR3 DNA reads TGCGCCAGCAGCCCCTCAGTACTCCCAAACGGGGAGCTGTTTTTT. Amino acid sequence: CASSPSVLPNGELFF.

The J gene is TRBJ1-2, the V gene TRBV7-2; D remains ambiguous. V lost 3 bases and J lost 8, with 13 bases in between. The germline V gene has CDR1 SGHTA and CDR2 FQGNSA. The CDR3 spans 13 residues. The CDR3 loop is CASSFGKAKGYTF. In DNA, the CDR3 is TGTGCCAGCAGCTTTGGCAAGGCTAAAGGCTACACCTTC.

In its sample, this clonotype was seen a few times. The genes are TRBV20-1 and TRBJ1-5, with a tentative D call TRBD1 (5 bases). Trimming cost V 0 bases and J 6 bases, with 18 bases left between them. Germline V gene lookup returns CDR1 DFQATT and CDR2 SNEGSKA (reference sequence). There are 16 residues in the CDR3. The DNA for the CDR3 is TGCAGTGCTAGAGACTTCCAGGGACGAACGGGTCAGCCCCAGCATTTT. It is translated as CSARDFQGRTGQPQHF.

This clonotype was observed a few times. This chain uses TRBV5-1 with TRBJ2-5; D may match TRBD1 or TRBD2 (5 bases each). The germline V gene has CDR1 SGHRS and CDR2 YFSETQ. The CDR3 spans 16 residues. V was trimmed by 3 bases and J by 2 bases, leaving 17 bases between them. Here the CDR3 reads CASSYGTSEQQETQYF. DNA for the CDR3: TGCGCCAGCAGCTACGGGACCTCGGAACAACAAGAGACCCAGTACTTC.

This clonotype was found many times. The chain combines TRBV7-2 with TRBJ2-7; D may be TRBD2 (6 bases). The CDR3 sequence is 16 residues long. Trimming stripped 3 bases from V and 4 bases from J, with 19 bases between. Looked up from germline, CDR1 is SGHTA and CDR2 is FQGNSA. CDR3 in DNA: TGTGCCAGCAGCTTGGGCCCCGGGACTTGGAAATACGAGCAGTACTTC. As protein: CASSLGPGTWKYEQYF.

The table lists this clonotype with many counts. This chain links TRBV7-9 with TRBJ1-2; 7 nucleotides line up with TRBD1. The CDR3 length is 14 residues. Germline V gene sequence: CDR1 SEHNR, CDR2 FQNEAQ (reference sequence). The junction had 3 bases not matched to a gene; V was cut back by 2 bases and J by 3 bases. In nucleotides, the CDR3 is TGTGCCAGCAGCTTACAGCAGGGGGACTATGGCTACACCTTC. Amino acid sequence: CASSLQQGDYGYTF. Full variable domain (remainder filled in from reference TRBV7-9 and TRBJ1-2): DTGVSQNPRHKITKRGQNVTFRCDPISEHNRLYWYRQTLGQGPEFLTYFQNEAQLEKSRLLSDRFSAERPKGSFSTLEIQRTEQGDSAMYLCASSLQQGDYGYTFGSGTRLTVV.

This chain joins TRBV6-5 and TRBJ2-7, with 9 bases aligning to TRBD2. The J segment lost 7 bases and the V segment lost 4 bases, leaving 11 bases of the junction unmatched. Germline loops: CDR1 MNHEY, CDR2 SVGAGI. The CDR3 spans 15 residues. CDR3 nucleotides: TGTGCCAGCAGTTCACAAGTCGGACTAGCGAGGGAGCAGTACTTC. Amino acid sequence: CASSSQVGLAREQYF.

A word on this clonotype: A much bigger clone sits one base away, suggesting this may be a read error. The chain joins TRBV24-1 to TRBJ1-2; 7 bases are a match to TRBD1. The ends lost 6 bases at V and 3 bases at J; junction bases unmatched: 6. The CDR3 loop spans 14 amino acids. In germline, CDR1 is KGHDR, CDR2 SFDVKD. Here the CDR3 DNA reads TGTGCCACCAGTTCGAACAGGGGTGACTATGGCTACACCTTC. Amino acid sequence: CATSSNRGDYGYTF.

This clonotype was counted ten times or more. The CDR3 sequence is CAISGTGSGNTIYF. The CDR3, as DNA: TGTGCCATCAGTGGGACAGGGTCTGGAAACACCATATATTTT. J is TRBJ1-3 and V is TRBV10-3; 8 bases are shared with TRBD1. The V gene's germline CDR1 is ENHRY and CDR2 SYGVKD. CDR3 size: 14 residues. V shed 4 bases, J shed 1 base, and the junction held 0 bases outside the gene matches.

This clonotype was recorded at least ten times. The CDR3 DNA reads as TGTGCCAGCAGCGTTGCGACAGCGATTAACTATGGCTACACCTTC. Translated, it gives CASSVATAINYGYTF. The chain joins TRBV9 to TRBJ1-2, with D perhaps TRBD1 (5 bases). The CDR3 length is 15 residues. From germline, CDR1 is SGDLS and CDR2 YYNGEE. V shed 2 bases and J shed 1 base, with 12 bases lying between them. Together with reference TRBV9 and TRBJ1-2, the CDR3 gives the full variable domain: DSGVTQTPKHLITATGQRVTLRCSPRSGDLSVYWYQQSLDQGLQFLIQYYNGEERAKGNILERFSAQQFPDLHSELNLSSLELGDSALYFCASSVATAINYGYTFGSGTRLTVV.

This clonotype was observed a few times. V and J are TRBV6-5 and TRBJ2-5; possible D gene TRBD1, 5 bases. CDR1 is MNHEY, CDR2 SVGAGI, per germline. V was trimmed by 5 bases and J by 3 bases, leaving 16 bases between them. CDR3 length equals 15 residues. CDR3 sequence (DNA): TGTGCCAGCAGTACAACTTTTGGGGCGGAAGAGACCCAGTACTTC. The encoded protein is CASSTTFGAEETQYF.

V gene TRBV19 combines with J gene TRBJ2-7; TRBD1 is a possible D gene (5 bases). The V and J ends lost 5 bases and 2 bases respectively, with 16 bases between them. The CDR3 spans 15 residues. The germline CDR1 and CDR2 sequences are LNHDA and SQIVND (reference sequence). This CDR3 reads CASSVVSKGTYEQYF. CDR3 nucleotide sequence: TGTGCCAGTAGTGTCGTGAGTAAGGGGACCTACGAGCAGTACTTC.

Remarks on this clonotype: A much larger clonotype is one base distant, so this may be a read error. J is TRBJ2-5 and V is TRBV7-9, with D possibly TRBD2 on 5 matching bases. The CDR3 runs 13 residues. Germline CDR1 and CDR2: SEHNR and FQNEAQ (reference sequence). The CDR3 DNA follows: TGTGCCAGCAGCTTAACTAGGCAAGAGACCCAGTGCTTC. This encodes CASSLTRQETQCF.

In its sample, this clonotype was seen many times. The chain's CDR3 is CASSPGQRHSYEQYF. The CDR3 nucleotides read TGTGCCAGCAGCCCGGGACAGCGACACTCCTACGAGCAGTACTTC. J is TRBJ2-7 and V is TRBV14; 7 positions match TRBD1. V dropped 4 bases and J dropped 0; count of bases not matched to a gene: 6. The CDR3 extends over 15 amino acids. Germline CDR1 is SGHDN and CDR2 is FVKESK.

The chain employs TRBV29-1 and TRBJ2-7; maybe TRBD2 (6 bases). CDR1 and CDR2 (germline): SQVTM, ANQGSEA. Between the trimmed V and J ends, which lost 4 bases and 3 bases, there was a span of 16 bases. The CDR3 extends over 14 amino acids. The CDR3 loop reads CSVVLGLASYEQYF. The CDR3 nucleotides read TGCAGCGTTGTCCTGGGGCTAGCGAGCTACGAGCAGTACTTC.

The chain combines TRBV6-2 or TRBV6-3 with TRBJ2-7; TRBD1 aligns across 8 bases. V was clipped by 0 bases and J by 7 bases; unmatched bases: 8. From germline, CDR1 is MNHEY and CDR2 SVGEGT. The CDR3 is 15 residues long. The CDR3 is CASSYSTGDLREQYF. Here the CDR3 DNA reads TGTGCCAGCAGTTACTCGACAGGGGACCTTCGGGAGCAGTACTTC.

In its sample, this clonotype was seen many times. This chain joins TRBV10-3 and TRBJ2-2; possibly TRBD1 for D (6 bases). CDR1 ENHRY and CDR2 SYGVKD come from the germline V gene. The CDR3 sequence is 15 residues long. With 4 bases removed from V and 0 bases from J, the gap between germline ends came to 9 bases. CDR3 region: CAISGRTANTGELFF. The CDR3, as DNA: TGTGCCATCAGTGGACGGACAGCGAACACCGGGGAGCTGTTTTTT.

In its sample, this clonotype was seen many times. This chain uses TRBV6-5 with TRBJ2-2; 9 positions match TRBD2. V shed 5 bases, J shed 0 bases, and the junction held 4 bases outside the gene matches. The CDR3 runs to 16 residues. Germline CDR1 and CDR2: MNHEY and SVGAGI. CDR3 sequence: CASSHLAGTNTGELFF. CDR3 nucleotide sequence: TGTGCCAGCAGTCATCTAGCGGGAACGAACACCGGGGAGCTGTTTTTT.

The V and J genes are TRBV25-1 and TRBJ2-2; no clear D. CDR3 size: 15 residues. V lost 6 bases and J 4 bases, leaving 15 bases between the germline ends. In germline, CDR1 is MGHDK, CDR2 SYGVNS. CDR3 amino acids: CASRFSPSITGELFF. The CDR3 DNA follows: TGTGCCAGCAGGTTTAGCCCTAGTATCACCGGGGAGCTGTTTTTT.

This clonotype occurred many times. The genes are TRBV14 and TRBJ2-5; D gene unclear. Per germline, CDR1 SGHDN and CDR2 FVKESK. V shed 4 bases and J shed 2 bases, with 14 bases lying between them. The CDR3 totals 15 residues. CDR3 nucleotides: TGTGCCAGCAGCCCCGGCTGGCGGAATCAAGAGACCCAGTACTTC. It is translated as CASSPGWRNQETQYF.

Concerning this clonotype: The junction differs from germline at one of its ends, possibly a read error. V and J are TRBV10-3 and TRBJ2-5; 12 bases align to TRBD2. The germline CDR1 and CDR2 sequences are ENHRY and SYGVKD. The length of the CDR3 is 17 residues. CDR3 residues: CASSSTSGGLPTETQYF. CDR3 nucleotide sequence: TGTGCCAGCAGTTCCACTAGCGGGGGGTTACCGACAGAGACCCAGTACTTC.

The rearrangement uses TRBV29-1 and TRBJ1-3; D is perhaps TRBD1 (5 bases). CDR3 length: 14 amino acids. Trimming took 3 bases from V and 4 from J, leaving 13 bases between them. Germline CDR1 and CDR2: SQVTM and ANQGSEA. The CDR3 loop reads CSVEGGGLGNTIYF. The CDR3, as DNA: TGCAGCGTTGAGGGGGGGGGGTTAGGAAACACCATATATTTT.